One sample yielded the 4 T cell receptor beta chains listed below, sequenced in a study of control samples from healthy donors and cancer patients (dated by TCRdb to the early 2020s). Libraries were prepared through the immunoSEQ multiplex PCR assay. This is the immuneACCESS table as TCRdb keeps it, with only in-frame sequences that have V and J called. A part of the clones is gone; compared with another copy, unresolved V genes explain less than half, and the rest is unexplained. The table for this sample lists 70,000 or so clones; around nine tenths of them were counted only once. 19% of the sample is held by the ten biggest clonotypes. The material sequenced was PBMCs. These receptors were obtained from a man between 60 and 70 years old with lung cancer.

This chain uses TRBV7-9 with TRBJ2-5; weak D call: TRBD2 (6 bases). Germline V gene sequence: CDR1 SEHNR, CDR2 FQNEAQ (reference sequence). This CDR3 is 15 amino acids long. Trimming cost V 5 bases and J 0 bases, with 13 bases left between them. This chain's CDR3 is CASSHGIADQETQYF. CDR3 coding DNA: TGTGCCAGCAGCCATGGGATAGCGGACCAAGAGACCCAGTACTTC.

The chain combines TRBV5-4 with TRBJ2-7; perhaps TRBD1 as D (6 bases). Per germline, CDR1 SGHNT and CDR2 YYREEE (reference sequence). The length of the CDR3 is 13 residues. The V gene lost 4 bases and the J gene lost 3 bases, with 11 bases spanning the gap. The CDR3 nucleotides read TGTGCCAGCAGCCCCGGGGACAACTACGAGCAGTACTTC. Translating it yields CASSPGDNYEQYF.

V is TRBV6-5 and J is TRBJ2-3; D unresolved. CDR1 and CDR2 (germline): MNHEY, SVGAGI. The CDR3 is 13 amino acids. V lost 4 bases and J lost 8, with 13 bases in between. CDR3 loop: CASSSDQDPTQYF. The CDR3 nucleotides are TGTGCCAGCAGTTCGGATCAGGATCCTACGCAGTATTTT.

V is TRBV7-9 and J is TRBJ2-3, with a tentative D call TRBD2 (5 bases). Germline-derived CDR1 and CDR2 are SEHNR and FQNEAQ (reference sequence). V shed 7 bases and J shed 1 base, with 15 bases lying between them. This CDR3 is built from 15 residues. In nucleotides, the CDR3 is TGTGCCAGCACCCGACTCGTGAGGGGCACAGATACGCAGTATTTT. It translates to CASTRLVRGTDTQYF.